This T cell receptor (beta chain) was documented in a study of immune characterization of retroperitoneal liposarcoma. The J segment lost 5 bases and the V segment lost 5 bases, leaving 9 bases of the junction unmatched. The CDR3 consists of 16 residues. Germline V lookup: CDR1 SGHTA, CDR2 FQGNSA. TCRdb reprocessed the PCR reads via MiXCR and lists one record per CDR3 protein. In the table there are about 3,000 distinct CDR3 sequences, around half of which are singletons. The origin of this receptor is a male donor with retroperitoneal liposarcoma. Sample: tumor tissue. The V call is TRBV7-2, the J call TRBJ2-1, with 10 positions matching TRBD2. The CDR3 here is CASSRRTSGPNNEQFF. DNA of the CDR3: TGTGCCAGCAGCCGTCGGACTAGCGGTCCTAACAATGAGCAGTTCTTC.